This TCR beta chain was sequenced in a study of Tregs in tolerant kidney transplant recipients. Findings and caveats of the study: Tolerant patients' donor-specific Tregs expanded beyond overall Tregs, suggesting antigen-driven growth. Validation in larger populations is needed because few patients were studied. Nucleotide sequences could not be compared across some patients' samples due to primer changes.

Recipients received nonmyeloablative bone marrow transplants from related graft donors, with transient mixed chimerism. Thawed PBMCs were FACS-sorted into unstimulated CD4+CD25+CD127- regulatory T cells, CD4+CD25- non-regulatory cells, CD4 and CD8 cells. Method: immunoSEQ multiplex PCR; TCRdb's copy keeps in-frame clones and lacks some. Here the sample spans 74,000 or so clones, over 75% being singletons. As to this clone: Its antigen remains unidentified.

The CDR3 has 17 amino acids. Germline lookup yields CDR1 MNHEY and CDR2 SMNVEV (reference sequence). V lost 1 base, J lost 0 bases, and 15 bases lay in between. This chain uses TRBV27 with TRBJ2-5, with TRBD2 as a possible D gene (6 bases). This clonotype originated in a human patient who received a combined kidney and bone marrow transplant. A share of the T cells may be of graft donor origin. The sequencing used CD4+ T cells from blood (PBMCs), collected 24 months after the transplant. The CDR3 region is CASSLFIRDSYQETQYF. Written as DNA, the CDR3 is TGTGCCAGCAGTTTATTTATACGGGACTCGTACCAAGAGACCCAGTACTTC.